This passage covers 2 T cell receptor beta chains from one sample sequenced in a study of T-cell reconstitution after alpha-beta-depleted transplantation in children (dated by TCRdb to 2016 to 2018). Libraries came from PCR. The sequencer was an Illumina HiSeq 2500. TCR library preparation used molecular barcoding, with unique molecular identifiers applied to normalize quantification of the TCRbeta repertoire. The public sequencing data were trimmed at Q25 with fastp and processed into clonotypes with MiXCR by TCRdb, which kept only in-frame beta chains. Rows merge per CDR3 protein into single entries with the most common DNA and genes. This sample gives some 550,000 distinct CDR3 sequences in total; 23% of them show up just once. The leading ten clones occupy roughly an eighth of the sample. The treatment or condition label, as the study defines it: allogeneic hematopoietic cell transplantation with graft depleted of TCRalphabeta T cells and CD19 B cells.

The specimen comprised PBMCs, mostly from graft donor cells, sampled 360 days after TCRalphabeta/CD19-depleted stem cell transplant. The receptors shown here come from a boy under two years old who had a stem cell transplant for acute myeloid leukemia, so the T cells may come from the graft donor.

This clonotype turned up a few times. The CDR3 DNA sequence: TGTGCCAGCTCACCAGACAGTGCCTATGGCTACACCTTC. Amino acids: CASSPDSAYGYTF. The rearrangement joins TRBV18 to TRBJ1-2, with D possibly being TRBD1 (5 bases). Germline values: CDR1 KGHSH, CDR2 LQKENI. CDR3 length equals 13 residues. Trimming took 2 bases from V and 4 from J, leaving 8 bases between them.

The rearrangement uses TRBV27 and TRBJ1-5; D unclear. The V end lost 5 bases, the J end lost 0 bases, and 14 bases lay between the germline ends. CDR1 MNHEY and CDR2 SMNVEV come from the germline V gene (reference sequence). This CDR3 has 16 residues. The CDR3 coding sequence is TGTGCCAGCAGTCCGAACCGACAATATAGCAATCAGCCCCAGCATTTT. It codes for CASSPNRQYSNQPQHF.